Below are 3 T cell receptor beta chains sequenced from a single sample in a study of Graves' ophthalmopathy and Graves' hyperthyroidism. The authors amplified TCR beta CDR3 regions from RNA transcripts. The first round was an RT-PCR with HTBI primers, and the second round was a multiplex PCR. Via MiXCR, TCRdb re-called the multiplex PCR reads, giving one row per CDR3 protein. The table shows about 390,000 distinct CDR3 sequences, with about 15% occurring only once. The specimen sequenced was peripheral blood. The receptors come from an adult woman with stable Graves' hyperthyroidism.

This clonotype showed up many times. The genes are TRBV6-2 or TRBV6-3 and TRBJ1-2; D remains unclear. From germline, CDR1 is MNHEY and CDR2 SVGEGT. This CDR3 is 11 amino acids long. V lost 4 bases and J lost 7, with 7 bases in between. The CDR3 is CASSSAGGYTF. The CDR3 coding sequence is TGTGCCAGCAGTTCCGCAGGTGGCTACACCTTC.

This clonotype was observed at least ten times. V gene TRBV20-1 combines with J gene TRBJ2-5; perhaps TRBD1 as D (6 bases). CDR1 is DFQATT and CDR2 is SNEGSKA in the germline V gene (reference sequence). The CDR3 consists of 13 residues. V was shortened by 6 bases and J by 6 bases, with 17 bases between the two germline ends. CDR3 nucleotide sequence: TGCAGTGCATTAACAGGGACCTGGCAGACCCAGTACTTC. It encodes CSALTGTWQTQYF.

V and J are TRBV5-1 and TRBJ1-6; D unresolved. The CDR3 totals 16 residues. V lost 5 bases to trimming and J lost 2 bases, with 14 bases between them. Germline loops: CDR1 SGHRS, CDR2 YFSETQ. The CDR3 loop reads CASRSSEVAYNSPLHF. The CDR3 DNA reads as TGCGCCAGCAGGAGTTCCGAGGTCGCCTATAATTCACCCCTCCACTTT.